The next 10 T cell receptor beta chains were all read from a single sample in a study of response to subunit inactivated influenza vaccine. TCRdb re-derived calls from the RT-PCR reads in MiXCR, one entry per CDR3 protein. The repertoire holds about 700,000 distinct CDR3 sequences, 14% seen once, with 6.5% to 8.5% in the top ten. The sequences come from PBMCs from blood, collected roughly 15 days before vaccination. The receptors stem from a man between 50 and 59 years old who received an inactivated influenza vaccine.

The chain links TRBV20-1 to TRBJ2-7; D assignment may be TRBD1 or TRBD2 (5 bases each). Germline loops: CDR1 DFQATT, CDR2 SNEGSKA (reference sequence). V lost 3 bases and J lost 6, with 21 bases in between. The CDR3 sequence is 15 residues long. CDR3 sequence (DNA): TGCAGTGCTAGTAGATTGGGGGAGACGTCGGGCGAGCAGTACTTC. Amino acid sequence: CSASRLGETSGEQYF.

This clonotype was recorded at least ten times. The chain carries TRBV6-5 and TRBJ2-3; TRBD2 matches at 11 bases. V shed 2 bases and J 2 bases; nucleotides not matched to a gene: 3. The V gene's germline CDR1 is MNHEY and CDR2 SVGAGI. This CDR3 region has 16 residues. The CDR3 DNA reads TGTGCCAGCAGTTACCGGACTAGCGGGTACACAGATACGCAGTATTTT. Translation: CASSYRTSGYTDTQYF.

This sequence joins TRBV4-3 and TRBJ1-4; tentative D call: TRBD1 (6 bases). Trimming cost V 0 bases and J 6 bases, with 14 bases left between them. This CDR3 spans 16 amino acids. Germline V gene data show CDR1 as LGHNA and CDR2 as YSLEER. This CDR3 reads CASSQDIGGQDEKLFF. CDR3 coding DNA: TGCGCCAGCAGCCAAGATATTGGGGGGCAGGATGAAAAACTGTTTTTT.

This clonotype occurred a few times. This chain connects TRBV29-1 to TRBJ2-5; TRBD2 aligns across 7 bases. Germline V gene data show CDR1 as SQVTM and CDR2 as ANQGSEA. The length of the CDR3 is 13 residues. V lost 4 bases and J lost 1; bases outside the gene matches: 3. CDR3 residues: CSVAPSGQETQYF. In nucleotides, the CDR3 is TGCAGCGTTGCCCCTAGCGGCCAAGAGACCCAGTACTTC.

The chain combines TRBV7-2 with TRBJ2-7, with TRBD2 matching over 8 bases. V was clipped by 4 bases and J by 3 bases; unmatched bases: 5. Germline CDR1 SGHTA, CDR2 FQGNSA. This CDR3 is built from 14 residues. The chain's CDR3 is CASSSSSGSYEQYF. The CDR3 DNA is TGTGCCAGCAGCTCATCCAGCGGGAGCTACGAGCAGTACTTC.

The V gene is TRBV10-3, the J gene TRBJ2-5, with TRBD1 matching 11 bases. V dropped 3 bases and J dropped 6; count of bases not matched to a gene: 3. CDR1 is ENHRY and CDR2 is SYGVKD in the germline V gene. The CDR3 totals 14 residues. The CDR3 nucleotides read TGTGCCATCAGTGACTGGGACAGGGGGAAGACCCAGTACTTC. Protein sequence: CAISDWDRGKTQYF.

This sequence joins TRBV20-1 and TRBJ2-4; D is perhaps TRBD2 (5 bases). This CDR3 has 15 amino acids. Trimming shortened V by 6 bases and J by 2 bases, and 17 bases separated the two germline ends. The V gene's germline CDR1 is DFQATT and CDR2 SNEGSKA (reference sequence). Here the CDR3 reads CSAPRWGATKNIQYF. CDR3 DNA: TGCAGTGCACCCAGATGGGGAGCGACCAAAAACATTCAGTACTTC.

This clonotype was observed a few times. The V and J genes are TRBV7-9 and TRBJ1-4; D is possibly TRBD1 (6 bases). From germline, CDR1 is SEHNR and CDR2 FQNEAQ (reference sequence). V lost 0 bases and J 8 bases, leaving 10 bases between the germline ends. The CDR3 has 14 residues. CDR3 sequence: CASSLAGGEEKLFF. CDR3 DNA sequence: TGTGCCAGCAGCTTAGCTGGGGGCGAGGAAAAACTGTTTTTT. Full variable domain (outside the CDR3, taken from reference TRBV7-9 and TRBJ1-4): DTGVSQNPRHKITKRGQNVTFRCDPISEHNRLYWYRQTLGQGPEFLTYFQNEAQLEKSRLLSDRFSAERPKGSFSTLEIQRTEQGDSAMYLCASSLAGGEEKLFFGSGTQLSVL.

V and J are TRBV4-3 and TRBJ2-1; D gene unclear. This CDR3 is built from 13 residues. V was pared by 0 bases and J by 5 bases, with 5 bases between. CDR1 and CDR2 (germline): LGHNA, YSLEER. As DNA, the CDR3 is TGCGCCAGCAGCCAAGAGATAAACAATGAGCAGTTCTTC. Encoded protein: CASSQEINNEQFF.

The chain couples TRBV7-2 to TRBJ1-4; D unclear. The CDR3 runs to 17 residues. Germline V gene data show CDR1 as SGHTA and CDR2 as FQGNSA. V dropped 5 bases and J dropped 0 bases, with 16 bases sitting between them. The CDR3: CASSQGSPTATNEKLFF. The CDR3 DNA sequence: TGTGCCAGCAGCCAAGGCTCTCCCACTGCAACTAATGAAAAACTGTTTTTT.